This passage covers 23 T cell receptor beta chains from one sample sequenced in a study of CD8+ T cells in alopecia areata. The treatment denotes: oral pan-JAK inhibitor, 5-10 mg twice daily. Following extraction, RNA underwent reverse transcription to cDNA, which served as the sequencing template. The method was immunoSEQ multiplex PCR; TCRdb's version includes in-frame clones alone and lacks a portion of them. This sample has about 190,000 clones, with 55% to 70% found just once. The specimen comprised CD4+ T cells sorted from blood, sampled at week 4, from a patient treated with tofacitinib. The origin of the receptors is a human donor with alopecia areata.

This chain uses TRBV4-3 with TRBJ1-1; D is undetermined. Germline CDR1 reads LGHNA; CDR2 reads YSLEER. The CDR3 sequence is 14 residues long. V lost 0 bases, J lost 3 bases, and 8 bases lay in between. This CDR3 reads CASSQEMVDTEAFF. In DNA, the CDR3 is TGCGCCAGCAGCCAAGAAATGGTGGACACTGAAGCTTTCTTT.

Only a few counts were recorded for this clone. The J gene is TRBJ2-2, the V gene TRBV30; 7 positions match TRBD2. The V gene end was trimmed by 7 bases and the J gene end by 2 bases; junction bases not matched to a gene: 7. The CDR3 loop spans 14 amino acids. CDR1 is GTSNPN, CDR2 SVGIG, per germline (reference sequence). CDR3 DNA: TGTGCCTCCAAAGCGGGGCCCAACACCGGGGAGCTGTTTTTT. This sequence encodes CASKAGPNTGELFF.

In this sample, this clone turned up a few times. J is TRBJ1-1 and V is TRBV29-1; 8 bases line up with TRBD1. Germline trimming cut 2 bases from V and 0 bases from J; bases unmatched to any gene: 2. CDR3 length equals 14 residues. Germline CDR1 is SQVTM and CDR2 is ANQGSEA. CDR3: CSVEKDRVNTEAFF. The CDR3 DNA reads as TGCAGCGTTGAAAAGGACAGGGTGAACACTGAAGCTTTCTTT.

This clone has a single count. The CDR3 DNA sequence: TGTGCCAGCAGCTTAGCCACAGACCCTGGGGCCAACGTCCTGACTTTC. Translating it yields CASSLATDPGANVLTF. The rearrangement links TRBV7-2 to TRBJ2-6; D is ambiguous. The germline V gene has CDR1 SGHTA and CDR2 FQGNSA. Trimming took off 0 bases at V and 2 bases at J, with 8 bases between the two ends. The CDR3 runs 16 residues.

The rearrangement joins TRBV4-3 to TRBJ2-3; 10 bases line up with TRBD2. The CDR3 consists of 16 residues. Germline V gene data show CDR1 as LGHNA and CDR2 as YSLEER. With 3 bases clipped from V and 3 bases from J, the junction kept 6 bases outside the gene matches. The CDR3 DNA reads TGCGCCAGCAGCCACTCCTCTAGCGGGAGAACAGATACGCAGTATTTT. It encodes CASSHSSSGRTDTQYF.

With regard to this clone: One end of the junction does not line up with germline, which may come from a read error. J is TRBJ2-3 and V is TRBV29-1; 8 nucleotides align to TRBD2. Germline CDR1 is SQVTM and CDR2 is ANQGSEA. The CDR3 covers 15 residues. The CDR3 region is CSVKESGGLADTQYF. The CDR3 DNA follows: TGCAGCGTTAAAGAGTCGGGAGGGTTGGCAGATACGCAGTATTTT.

The J gene is TRBJ1-3, the V gene TRBV7-9; D not certain. The germline V gene has CDR1 SEHNR and CDR2 FQNEAQ (reference sequence). The CDR3 sequence is 16 residues long. Between the trimmed V and J ends, which lost 1 base and 8 bases, there was a span of 18 bases. Here the CDR3 reads CASSLVTTQTRDTIYF. The CDR3 DNA sequence: TGTGCCAGCAGCTTAGTAACCACACAGACCCGAGACACCATATATTTT. Full variable domain (remainder filled in from reference TRBV7-9 and TRBJ1-3): DTGVSQNPRHKITKRGQNVTFRCDPISEHNRLYWYRQTLGQGPEFLTYFQNEAQLEKSRLLSDRFSAERPKGSFSTLEIQRTEQGDSAMYLCASSLVTTQTRDTIYFGEGSWLTVV.

This clone was counted only a few times. The rearrangement uses TRBV6-5 and TRBJ2-5; TRBD1 might be the D (6 bases). V was clipped by 5 bases and J by 6 bases, with 16 bases between them. The CDR3 consists of 14 residues. Looked up from germline, CDR1 is MNHEY and CDR2 is SVGAGI. As DNA, the CDR3 is TGTGCCAGCAGTCTCCAGGGGAGAAGGAAGACCCAGTACTTC. It specifies CASSLQGRRKTQYF.

A few counts support this clone. The chain is built from TRBV2 and TRBJ2-6; D uncertain. V was shortened by 5 bases and J by 0 bases, with 11 bases between the two germline ends. This CDR3 spans 16 amino acids. Germline V CDR1 and CDR2: SNHLY, FYNNEI. The CDR3 nucleotides are TGTGCCAGCAGTCCTCAACGGTTCTCTGGGGCCAACGTCCTGACTTTC. As protein: CASSPQRFSGANVLTF.

DNA for the CDR3: TGCAGCGCTCCGGAGGGGCTAGCGCCAGATACGCAGTATTTT. This codes for CSAPEGLAPDTQYF. The V call is TRBV29-1, the J call TRBJ2-3; a weak D match, TRBD2 (6 bases). The V and J ends lost 7 bases and 4 bases respectively, with 18 bases between them. This CDR3 comprises 14 residues. CDR1 is SQVTM and CDR2 is ANQGSEA in the germline V gene.

The chain joins TRBV2 to TRBJ1-2; the match to TRBD1 covers 9 bases. This CDR3 region has 14 residues. The V gene end was trimmed by 6 bases and the J gene end by 5 bases; junction bases not matched to a gene: 7. Germline assignment: CDR1 SNHLY and CDR2 FYNNEI. The CDR3 reads CASSPGTGLYGYTF. CDR3 sequence (DNA): TGTGCCAGCAGCCCGGGGACAGGGCTATATGGCTACACCTTC.

J is TRBJ2-5 and V is TRBV14; no firm D call. V was cut by 3 bases and J by 5 bases, with 10 bases left in between. This CDR3 has 13 amino acids. CDR1 and CDR2 (germline): SGHDN, FVKESK. The CDR3 region has the DNA TGTGCCAGCAGCCATACCCTGGTGGAGACCCAGTACTTC. Its translation is CASSHTLVETQYF. The variable domain in full, with the rest retrieved from reference TRBV14 and TRBJ2-5, is EAGVTQFPSHSVIEKGQTVTLRCDPISGHDNLYWYRRVMGKEIKFLLHFVKESKQDESGMPNNRFLAERTGGTYSTLKVQPAELEDSGVYFCASSHTLVETQYFGPGTRLLVL.

The rearrangement uses TRBV5-6 and TRBJ2-2; no clear D. The CDR3 contains 14 residues. Looked up from germline, CDR1 is SGHDT and CDR2 is YYEEEE. Trimming left V 2 bases short and J 4 bases short, with 9 bases between. CDR3 amino acids: CASSFVAITGELFF. As DNA, the CDR3 is TGTGCCAGCAGCTTCGTCGCCATCACCGGGGAGCTGTTTTTT.

The chain links TRBV19 to TRBJ1-5; tentative D call: TRBD1 (5 bases). CDR1 LNHDA and CDR2 SQIVND come from the germline V gene (reference sequence). The CDR3 spans 12 residues. With 6 bases removed from V and 7 bases from J, the gap between germline ends came to 10 bases. CDR3 sequence reads: CASSHGGQPQHF. Here the CDR3 DNA reads TGTGCCAGTAGCCACGGGGGACAGCCCCAGCATTTT.

A note on this clone: Different DNA sequences within this sample yield the same CDR3. V and J are TRBV29-1 and TRBJ2-7; D is unresolved. Germline V lookup: CDR1 SQVTM, CDR2 ANQGSEA. There are 12 residues in the CDR3. The ends were cut back, 0 bases at V and 4 bases at J, with 7 bases in the middle. CDR3 loop: CSVEDRSYEQYF. CDR3 nucleotide sequence: TGCAGCGTTGAAGATCGGTCTTACGAGCAGTACTTC.

J is TRBJ1-1 and V is TRBV25-1; 11 positions agree with TRBD1. J lost 3 bases, V lost 4 bases, and 7 bases had no gene match. The CDR3 totals 16 residues. CDR1 is MGHDK and CDR2 is SYGVNS in the germline V gene. Here the CDR3 DNA reads TGTGCCAGCAGTGGTGGTTGGGGACAGGGGGACACTGAAGCTTTCTTT. Protein product: CASSGGWGQGDTEAFF.

This rearrangement joins TRBV2 to TRBJ1-5; D gene ambiguous. The CDR3 extends over 14 amino acids. Germline CDR1 SNHLY, CDR2 FYNNEI. The germline V and J ends were trimmed by 1 base and 4 bases, with 8 bases remaining between them. The CDR3 nucleotides are TGTGCCAGCAGTGAAGTTACAGTTAATCAGCCCCAGCATTTT. It codes for CASSEVTVNQPQHF. Supplemented by reference TRBV2 and TRBJ1-5, the full variable domain reads EPEVTQTPSHQVTQMGQEVILRCVPISNHLYFYWYRQILGQKVEFLVSFYNNEISEKSEIFDDQFSVERPDGSNFTLKIRSTKLEDSAMYFCASSEVTVNQPQHFGDGTRLSIL.

This clone was counted a single time. The chain links TRBV18 to TRBJ1-2; 7 nucleotides agree with TRBD1. Trimming took 3 bases from V and 9 from J; bases not matched to a gene: 13. Germline-derived CDR1 and CDR2 are KGHSH and LQKENI. The CDR3 totals 15 residues. Written as DNA, the CDR3 is TGTGCCAGCTCACCTCCGGACAGGATACTCGTCAGCTACACCTTC. The encoded protein is CASSPPDRILVSYTF. The full variable domain, its missing parts supplied by reference TRBV18 and TRBJ1-2, is NAGVMQNPRHLVRRRGQEARLRCSPMKGHSHVYWYRQLPEEGLKFMVYLQKENIIDESGMPKERFSAEFPKEGPSILRIQQVVRGDSAAYFCASSPPDRILVSYTFGSGTRLTVV.

This chain joins TRBV15 and TRBJ2-5; 9 nucleotides line up with TRBD1. The germline CDR1 and CDR2 sequences are LNHNV and YYDKDF (reference sequence). The CDR3 has 15 amino acids. V was clipped by 5 bases and J by 5 bases; unmatched bases: 9. The CDR3: CATSFTTGGGETQYF. In nucleotides, the CDR3 is TGTGCCACCAGCTTTACAACAGGGGGCGGGGAGACCCAGTACTTC.

The chain joins TRBV29-1 to TRBJ2-2; D not resolved. The CDR3 spans 14 residues. Trimming removed 4 bases at V and 5 bases at J, with 14 bases between. The V gene's germline CDR1 is SQVTM and CDR2 ANQGSEA. The CDR3 nucleotides read TGCAGCGTTGTGGGGTTTCTCTCTACCGGGGAGCTGTTTTTT. Translation: CSVVGFLSTGELFF.

This rearrangement joins TRBV29-1 to TRBJ1-1, with D possibly matching TRBD1 (5 bases). CDR3 length: 12 amino acids. V lost 8 bases and J lost 7, with 17 bases in between. Germline CDR1 SQVTM, CDR2 ANQGSEA. The CDR3 sequence: CSSSVGDGEAFF. The CDR3 DNA reads TGCAGCTCTTCGGTGGGGGACGGTGAAGCTTTCTTT. Based on the CDR3 plus reference TRBV29-1 and TRBJ1-1, the full variable domain is SAVISQKPSRDICQRGTSLTIQCQVDSQVTMMFWYRQQPGQSLTLIATANQGSEATYESGFVIDKFPISRPNLTFSTLTVSNMSPEDSSIYLCSSSVGDGEAFFGQGTRLTVV.

V is TRBV14 and J is TRBJ1-1; D is unclear. The germline V and J ends were trimmed by 4 bases and 2 bases, with 8 bases remaining between them. Germline CDR1 is SGHDN and CDR2 is FVKESK. CDR3 length equals 13 residues. The CDR3 DNA reads as TGTGCCAGCAGCCGTCAGATAAACACTGAAGCTTTCTTT. This codes for CASSRQINTEAFF. Full variable domain (missing parts from reference TRBV14 and TRBJ1-1): EAGVTQFPSHSVIEKGQTVTLRCDPISGHDNLYWYRRVMGKEIKFLLHFVKESKQDESGMPNNRFLAERTGGTYSTLKVQPAELEDSGVYFCASSRQINTEAFFGQGTRLTVV.

The chain links TRBV9 to TRBJ2-4; maybe TRBD1 (6 bases). The germline gives CDR1 SGDLS, CDR2 YYNGEE. The CDR3 consists of 14 residues. V lost 4 bases and J lost 5, with 13 bases in between. The CDR3 sequence: CASSLNPGENIQYF. The CDR3 bases are TGTGCCAGCAGCCTCAACCCAGGGGAAAACATTCAGTACTTC.